This T cell receptor (beta chain) originates from a study of T cell repertoires in cytomegalovirus infection. At the level of the study: Based on public TCR beta signatures, there were indications of CMV infection and of a matching HLA type.

TCRdb itself ran the reads through MiXCR, one entry per CDR3 protein. The sample has approximately 76,000 distinct CDR3 sequences, approximately 39% seen once. This clonotype was counted between two and nine times. What it binds is not known. Trimming cost V 2 bases and J 10 bases, with 9 bases left between them. The germline V gene has CDR1 SGHVS and CDR2 FNYEAQ. This CDR3 region has 12 residues. The clonotype comes from a human donor in good health (CMV status not recorded). Some clones in this sample may be carry-over from other donors' samples. The chain links TRBV7-6 to TRBJ2-1, with D unresolved. This specimen consisted of CD8+ T cells from cultured PBMCs, obtained from culture after CMV antigen stimulation. The CDR3 loop is CASSLTTREQFF. The CDR3 DNA follows: TGTGCCAGCAGCTTAACCACAAGGGAGCAGTTCTTC. Complete variable domain (other parts from reference TRBV7-6 and TRBJ2-1): GAGVSQSPRYKVTKRGQDVALRCDPISGHVSLYWYRQALGQGPEFLTYFNYEAQQDKSGLPNDRFSAERPEGSISTLTIQRTEQRDSAMYRCASSLTTREQFFGPGTRLTVL.